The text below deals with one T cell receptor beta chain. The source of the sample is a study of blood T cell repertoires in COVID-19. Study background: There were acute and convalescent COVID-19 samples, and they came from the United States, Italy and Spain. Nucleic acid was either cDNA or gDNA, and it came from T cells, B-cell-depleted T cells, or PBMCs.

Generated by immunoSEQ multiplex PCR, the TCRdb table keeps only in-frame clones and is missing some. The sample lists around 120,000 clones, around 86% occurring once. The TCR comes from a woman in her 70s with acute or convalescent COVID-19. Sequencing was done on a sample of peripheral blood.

The CDR3 DNA reads as TGTGCCAGCAGCGTGACGGGACAACGCTATGGCTACACCTTC. It specifies CASSVTGQRYGYTF. The J gene is TRBJ1-2, the V gene TRBV9; D possibly corresponds to TRBD1 (6 bases). Germline CDR1 SGDLS, CDR2 YYNGEE. CDR3 length: 14 amino acids. The V end was cut by 2 bases, the J end by 4 bases, with 12 bases between.